These T cell receptor beta chains were read from a single sample in a study of T cells in Graves' hyperthyroidism and ophthalmopathy. TCRdb used MiXCR to reprocess the multiplex PCR reads, holding one entry per CDR3 protein. The sample consists of over 550,000 distinct CDR3 sequences, 16% of them appearing once. Source material: blood. These receptors came from a woman between 18 and 29 years old with Graves' hyperthyroidism. Each CDR3 is given with its conserved first and last residue. A D gene is named only where the DNA matches it firmly. Clone size is shown for a subset of rows, as once, few, many or a class of expanded clone.

v_gene	abundance	j_gene	d_gene	CDR3nt	CDR3aa
TRBV19	NA	TRBJ1-5	NA	TGTGCCAGTAGTATCGTGGGGGCAAATAGCAATCAGCCCCAGCATTTT	CASSIVGANSNQPQHF
TRBV2	many	TRBJ2-7	NA	TGTGCCAGCAGGACCGCAAAACTATCCTACGAGCAGTACTTC	CASRTAKLSYEQYF
TRBV7-2	many	TRBJ1-2	NA	TGTGCCAGCAGTTTCAGGGGCCCAAACTATGGCTACACCTTC	CASSFRGPNYGYTF
TRBV28	few	TRBJ2-2	NA	TGTGCCAGCAGTTTAGGAGGGGGCTATACCGGGGAGCTGTTTTTT	CASSLGGGYTGELFF
TRBV7-6	NA	TRBJ2-3	NA	TGTGCCAGCAGCTTATTGGGTCGAAGTCCCACAGATACGCAGTATTTT	CASSLLGRSPTDTQYF
TRBV19	few	TRBJ2-2	NA	TGTGCCAGTAGGAGCCTCAACTTGAACACCGGGGAGCTGTTTTTT	CASRSLNLNTGELFF
TRBV6-1	few	TRBJ1-5	NA	TGTGCCAGCTCGACTTCAGGGTATAGCAATCAGCCCCAGCATTTT	CASSTSGYSNQPQHF
TRBV5-1	few	TRBJ2-5	NA	TGCGCCAGCAGCTTGACTCCGGGTGAGACCCAGTACTTC	CASSLTPGETQYF
TRBV5-6	many	TRBJ2-1	NA	TGTGCCAGCAGCTTGGCCGGGGACACAGACAATGAGCAGTTCTTC	CASSLAGDTDNEQFF
TRBV2	many	TRBJ2-5	NA	TGTGCCAGCAGTGAAGGGACCCAGTACTTC	CASSEGTQYF
TRBV25-1	NA	TRBJ1-1	NA	TGTGCCAGCAGTGAACAGAAGGTGAACACTGAAGCTTTCTTT	CASSEQKVNTEAFF
TRBV6-5	many	TRBJ2-7	NA	TGTGCCAGCAGTTACGAAGGCCGTGGAGACGAGCAGTACTTC	CASSYEGRGDEQYF
TRBV24-1	many	TRBJ1-1	NA	TGTGCCACCAGTGATCACTACAGGACTGAAGCTTTCTTT	CATSDHYRTEAFF
TRBV6-1	many	TRBJ1-1	NA	TGTGCCAGCAGGGGGGCGGGGGACACTGAAGCTTTCTTT	CASRGAGDTEAFF
TRBV2	few	TRBJ2-6	NA	TGTGCCAGCGTGGAGGCCAACGTCCTGACTTTC	CASVEANVLTF
TRBV10-3	many	TRBJ1-2	TRBD1	TGTGCCATCAGTGGGGACAGGGGACGCGGGGGGCCTGGCTACACCTTC	CAISGDRGRGGPGYTF
TRBV3-1	many	TRBJ1-1	NA	TGTGCCAGCAGCTCCCAAGCTTTTCCGGGGAACACTGAAGCTTTCTTT	CASSSQAFPGNTEAFF
TRBV12-3/TRBV12-4	few	TRBJ2-1	TRBD2	TGTGCCAGCAGGTATACTAGCGTTTCCTACAATGAGCAGTTCTTC	CASRYTSVSYNEQFF
TRBV6-1	many	TRBJ2-7	TRBD1	TGTGCCAGCAGTGAGCCGGGACAGGGGGCTCTCGAGCAGTACTTC	CASSEPGQGALEQYF
TRBV7-8	many	TRBJ2-7	NA	TGTGCCAGCAGCTTAGAGTTGATTACGGACGAGCAGTACTTC	CASSLELITDEQYF
TRBV6-4	many	TRBJ2-7	TRBD2	TGTGCCAGCAGTGAAGGGTCTAGCGGGTACGAGCAGTACTTC	CASSEGSSGYEQYF
TRBV5-1	NA	TRBJ2-2	TRBD1	TGCGCCAGCAGCTATTTGACAGGGACGAACGCCGGGGAGCTGTCTTTT	CASSYLTGTNAGELSF
TRBV12-3/TRBV12-4	many	TRBJ1-4	NA	TGTGCCAGCAGGTTTACCGGGACGGAGAATGAAAAACTGTTTTTT	CASRFTGTENEKLFF
TRBV14	few	TRBJ2-5	NA	TGTGCCAGCAGCCCGCGGACAGAGAGGCCAGAGACCCAGTACTTC	CASSPRTERPETQYF
TRBV12-3/TRBV12-4	many	TRBJ2-5	TRBD2	TGTGCCAGCAGCAGACTAGCGGGAGTAGAGACCCAGTACTTC	CASSRLAGVETQYF
TRBV6-5	few	TRBJ2-7	NA	TGTGCCAGCAGTTACGGTTCTCCAAAGTCCAGGAGCTCCTACGAGCAGTACTTC	CASSYGSPKSRSSYEQYF
TRBV20-1	few	TRBJ2-5	TRBD2	TGCAGTGCTAGAGATGGGGCGGGGGGGCAGGAGACCCAGTACTTC	CSARDGAGGQETQYF
TRBV6-2/TRBV6-3	NA	TRBJ2-7	TRBD1	TGTGCCAGCAGCCACGGCGACAGGGGACCCTACGAGCAGTACTTC	CASSHGDRGPYEQYF
TRBV29-1	many	TRBJ2-7	NA	TGCAGCGTTGAATCTAGCAACCAAACCTACGAGCAGTACTTC	CSVESSNQTYEQYF
TRBV2	NA	TRBJ1-6	NA	TGTGCCAGTTTAGATATCTATAATTCACCCCTCCACTTT	CASLDIYNSPLHF
TRBV7-9	NA	TRBJ2-5	NA	TGTGCCAGCAGCTTTTTCGCGGAAGAGACCCAGTACTTC	CASSFFAEETQYF
TRBV7-2	many	TRBJ2-5	NA	TGTGCCAGCAGCTTATTCGGGGGTGGAGAGACCCAGTACTTC	CASSLFGGGETQYF
TRBV20-1	many	TRBJ2-3	NA	TGCAGTGCTAGAGAGGAGGGTGATGTGACAGATACGCAGTATTTT	CSAREEGDVTDTQYF
TRBV4-1	NA	TRBJ2-7	TRBD2	TGCGCCAGCAGCCTTACTAGCGGGAGGTATGACGAGCAGTACTTC	CASSLTSGRYDEQYF
TRBV9	NA	TRBJ2-3	TRBD2	TGTGCCAGCAGCTTCTCCCCCCGGGGAGCGGGGAGACCCCTTGTCACAGATACGCAGTATTTT	CASSFSPRGAGRPLVTDTQYF
TRBV6-6	NA	TRBJ2-7	TRBD2	TGTGCCAGCAGTTACAGAACTAGCGGGATAGGCGAGCAGTACTTC	CASSYRTSGIGEQYF
TRBV12-3/TRBV12-4	NA	TRBJ2-7	NA	TGTGCCAGCAGTTTAGGCCAACGGGTGGGGGTGATAGCCTACGAGCAGTACTTC	CASSLGQRVGVIAYEQYF
TRBV11-2	many	TRBJ1-1	NA	TGTGCCAGCAGCTTAGAGGGGGCCACTGAAGCTTTCTTT	CASSLEGATEAFF
TRBV6-6	many	TRBJ2-1	TRBD2	TGTGCCAGCAGTTACGGTGGTAGCGGGGACAATGAGCAGTTCTTC	CASSYGGSGDNEQFF
TRBV18	few	TRBJ2-7	NA	TGTGCCAGCTCACCGGCCGGCGGCTTCCCTAGTCCGGAGCAGTACTTC	CASSPAGGFPSPEQYF
TRBV28	many	TRBJ1-1	NA	TGTGCCAGCAGTTATTCGGGGGCTGGGACTGAAGCTTTCTTT	CASSYSGAGTEAFF
TRBV11-2	few	TRBJ1-1	NA	TGTGCCAGCAGCCGCCGGACGAGTACTGAAGCTTTCTTT	CASSRRTSTEAFF
TRBV11-2	many	TRBJ2-7	TRBD2	TGTGCCAGCAGGGGGGAGGGCTACCGCTCGGCCGAGCAGTACTTC	CASRGEGYRSAEQYF
TRBV7-9	few	TRBJ2-7	NA	TGTGCCAGCAGCTTAGGCAGGGATTCCTACGAGCAGTACTTC	CASSLGRDSYEQYF
TRBV4-2	NA	TRBJ2-5	NA	TGTGCCAGCAGCCAAGATATATGGGGGGAGACCCAGTACTTC	CASSQDIWGETQYF